These 22 T cell receptor beta chains came from one sample sequenced in a study of CD8 T cells in ankylosing spondylitis (dated by TCRdb to the late 2010s). Libraries were prepared through 5' RACE. Reads for this sample came from an Illumina HiSeq 2500. TCRdb reprocessing: public reads trimmed at Q25 with fastp, clones called with MiXCR, in-frame beta chains kept. Every entry covers one CDR3 protein and lists the most common genes and DNA from its rows. Across this sample there are hundreds of thousands of distinct CDR3 sequences, with roughly 32% seen only once. The leading ten clones occupy about 4.2% of the sample. The sample taken for sequencing was blood, either unsorted or a sorted T cell fraction (not recorded which). Every receptor here comes from a male donor with ankylosing spondylitis or in good health (not recorded which).

The chain links TRBV29-1 to TRBJ1-5, with TRBD1 matching 8 bases. Gene TRBJ2-3 matches the end of the DNA better, so the J call may be wrong. CDR1 and CDR2 (germline): SQVTM, ANQGSEA. This CDR3 is built from 15 residues. The CDR3 DNA sequence: TGCAGCGTCGTCACAGGGGGGACCAGCAATCAGCCCCAGTATTTT. This encodes CSVVTGGTSNQPQYF.

This clonotype has only a few counts. J is TRBJ2-7 and V is TRBV29-1, with D maybe TRBD1 (5 bases). CDR1 and CDR2 (germline): SQVTM, ANQGSEA. This CDR3 is built from 15 residues. V gave up 0 bases and J gave up 1 base, with 13 bases separating them. CDR3 region: CSVEDRSGSSYEQYF. The CDR3 DNA is TGCAGCGTTGAAGATCGATCAGGGTCTTCCTACGAGCAGTACTTC.

This clonotype turned up a few times. The chain combines TRBV20-1 with TRBJ1-6; D call uncertain. The length of the CDR3 is 13 residues. The V end was cut by 3 bases, the J end by 6 bases, with 9 bases between. Germline V gene data show CDR1 as DFQATT and CDR2 as SNEGSKA (reference sequence). This CDR3 reads CSASREPNSPLHF. CDR3 DNA: TGCAGTGCTAGTCGCGAGCCTAATTCACCCCTCCACTTT.

This chain joins TRBV10-3 and TRBJ1-3, with TRBD1 as a possible D gene (6 bases). The CDR3 is 14 amino acids. V lost 11 bases and J 5 bases, leaving 19 bases between the germline ends. CDR1 is ENHRY and CDR2 is SYGVKD in the germline V gene. CDR3 DNA: TGTGCCGCCGAGGGGGTAACGCCCCGAAACACCATATATTTT. Residues: CAAEGVTPRNTIYF.

This clonotype was observed a few times. The V gene is TRBV6-1, the J gene TRBJ2-3; TRBD1 matches 8 bases. J gave up 7 bases and V 5 bases, and 8 bases lay outside the gene matches. This CDR3 has 14 amino acids. Germline V lookup: CDR1 MNHNS, CDR2 SASEGT. The CDR3, as DNA: TGTGCCAGCAGTCTCAGGACAGGGCGCTATACGCAGTATTTT. Translating it yields CASSLRTGRYTQYF.

V gene TRBV29-1 combines with J gene TRBJ2-3, with D uncertain. The CDR3 spans 13 residues. Germline V gene data show CDR1 as SQVTM and CDR2 as ANQGSEA. V lost 5 bases and J lost 6, with 15 bases in between. The DNA of the CDR3 is TGCAGCGTTCTAGGGCCCTACGGGGATACGCAGTATTTT. This encodes CSVLGPYGDTQYF.

The chain has TRBV20-1 and TRBJ2-5, with no clear D. This CDR3 spans 15 amino acids. The V gene lost 1 base and the J gene lost 2 bases, with 14 bases spanning the gap. CDR1 DFQATT and CDR2 SNEGSKA come from the germline V gene (reference sequence). Here the CDR3 DNA reads TGCAGTGCTAGAGCCCAAGGACGGTTACAAGAGACCCAGTACTTC. Its translation is CSARAQGRLQETQYF.

V usage is TRBV20-1 and J usage is TRBJ1-5; D possibly corresponds to TRBD1 (5 bases). This CDR3 has 12 amino acids. CDR1 and CDR2 (germline): DFQATT, SNEGSKA (reference sequence). V lost 3 bases and J lost 6, with 9 bases in between. CDR3 sequence: CSASGGGQPQHF. The CDR3 DNA follows: TGCAGTGCTAGCGGGGGAGGTCAGCCCCAGCATTTT.

The V and J genes are TRBV5-5 and TRBJ1-1, with no clear D. Per the germline V gene, CDR1 is SGHKS and CDR2 is YYEKEE (reference sequence). This CDR3 region has 13 residues. The V gene lost 4 bases and the J gene lost 5 bases, with 12 bases spanning the gap. CDR3 DNA sequence: TGTGCCAGCAGCGTGTCCCATGGGACTGAAGCTTTCTTT. Encoded protein: CASSVSHGTEAFF.

This chain connects TRBV20-1 to TRBJ1-6; D call uncertain. The CDR3 is 12 residues long. Germline V gives CDR1 DFQATT, CDR2 SNEGSKA (reference sequence). The V end lost 0 bases, the J end lost 11 bases, and 8 bases lay between the germline ends. CDR3 DNA: TGCAGTGCTAGAGATCGGGAGGCACCCCTCCACTTT. It codes for CSARDREAPLHF.

The chain uses TRBV29-1 and TRBJ2-4; no reliable D call. CDR1 is SQVTM, CDR2 ANQGSEA, per germline. The V end was cut by 2 bases, the J end by 3 bases, with 17 bases between. This CDR3 comprises 16 residues. The CDR3 here is CSVELRDGTNKNIQYF. The CDR3 bases are TGCAGCGTTGAACTCCGTGACGGAACAAACAAAAACATTCAGTACTTC. Full variable domain (rest looked up from reference TRBV29-1 and TRBJ2-4): SAVISQKPSRDICQRGTSLTIQCQVDSQVTMMFWYRQQPGQSLTLIATANQGSEATYESGFVIDKFPISRPNLTFSTLTVSNMSPEDSSIYLCSVELRDGTNKNIQYFGAGTRLSVL.

There are a few counts of this clonotype. The gene calls are TRBV7-9 and TRBJ2-2; a weak D match, TRBD2 (6 bases). The ends were cut back, 4 bases at V and 3 bases at J, with 12 bases in the middle. This CDR3 comprises 15 residues. The germline gives CDR1 SEHNR, CDR2 FQNEAQ (reference sequence). The chain's CDR3 is CASSSGRAYTGELFF. The CDR3, as DNA: TGTGCCAGCAGCTCCGGGAGAGCGTACACCGGGGAGCTGTTTTTT.

J is TRBJ2-7 and V is TRBV10-3; D may be TRBD1 (5 bases). Germline V CDR1 and CDR2: ENHRY, SYGVKD. The CDR3 contains 11 residues. The V end was cut by 10 bases, the J end by 1 base, with 8 bases between. The CDR3 spells CATRESYEQYF. DNA for the CDR3: TGTGCCACCAGGGAATCCTACGAGCAGTACTTC.

This clonotype came up a few times. V and J are TRBV6-1 and TRBJ2-3; TRBD1 aligns across 7 bases. Germline loops: CDR1 MNHNS, CDR2 SASEGT. The V gene end was trimmed by 7 bases and the J gene end by 6 bases; junction bases not matched to a gene: 16. The CDR3 has 16 residues. DNA for the CDR3: TGTGCCAGCAAAAAGGGACAGTACCCCAGTTCGGATACGCAGTATTTT. Its protein product is CASKKGQYPSSDTQYF.

For the CDR3, the DNA is TGTGCCAGCAGTCCCTCGGACAGGGGAGGGGGCTATGGCTACACCTTC. Translated, it gives CASSPSDRGGGYGYTF. The rearrangement uses TRBV27 and TRBJ1-2, with 9 bases identical to TRBD1. V trimming: 5 bases; J trimming: 4 bases; junction bases outside the gene matches: 11. The CDR3 runs 16 residues. The V gene's germline CDR1 is MNHEY and CDR2 SMNVEV (reference sequence).

The gene calls are TRBV5-3 and TRBJ1-4; D remains unclear. TRBV5-3 is flagged as an ORF with uncertain function. The V end lost 0 bases, the J end lost 6 bases, and 0 bases lay between the germline ends. The CDR3 runs 11 residues. The CDR3 protein is CARSLDEKLFF. Here the CDR3 DNA reads TGTGCCAGAAGCTTGGATGAAAAACTGTTTTTT.

The chain employs TRBV29-1 and TRBJ2-3; TRBD2 aligns across 7 bases. Trimming removed 0 bases from V and 2 bases from J; junction bases left unmatched: 2. Germline V gene data show CDR1 as SQVTM and CDR2 as ANQGSEA. CDR3 size: 14 residues. DNA of the CDR3: TGCAGCGTTGAAGACGGGGGGAACACAGATACGCAGTATTTT. As protein: CSVEDGGNTDTQYF.

In its sample, this clonotype was seen a few times. This rearrangement joins TRBV28 to TRBJ2-7; 8 bases fit TRBD2. The CDR3 has 14 amino acids. With V trimmed by 7 bases and J by 3 bases, 8 bases remained unmatched. Germline loops: CDR1 MDHEN, CDR2 SYDVKM. The DNA of the CDR3 is TGTGCCAGCACCTCGGGGGGGCTACACTACGAGCAGTACTTC. Its protein is CASTSGGLHYEQYF. The full variable domain, its missing parts supplied by reference TRBV28 and TRBJ2-7, is DVKVTQSSRYLVKRTGEKVFLECVQDMDHENMFWYRQDPGLGLRLIYFSYDVKMKEKGDIPEGYSVSREKKERFSLILESASTNQTSMYLCASTSGGLHYEQYFGPGTRLTVT.

The chain combines TRBV20-1 with TRBJ2-3; D is perhaps TRBD2 (6 bases). The V gene's germline CDR1 is DFQATT and CDR2 SNEGSKA (reference sequence). Trimming took 3 bases from V and 6 from J, leaving 13 bases between them. This CDR3 spans 13 amino acids. CDR3 bases: TGCAGTGCTAGCCTGACTAGTTCCGATACGCAGTATTTT. Protein: CSASLTSSDTQYF.

The chain has TRBV18 and TRBJ2-7; D ambiguous. The V gene lost 7 bases and the J gene lost 1 base, with 2 bases spanning the gap. Germline V gives CDR1 KGHSH, CDR2 LQKENI. The CDR3 is 10 residues long. CDR3 in amino acids: CASFSYEQYF. In DNA form, the CDR3 reads TGTGCCAGCTTTTCCTACGAGCAGTACTTC.

V is TRBV7-9 and J is TRBJ2-5, with TRBD2 as a possible D gene (5 bases). CDR3 length equals 15 residues. Germline-derived CDR1 and CDR2 are SEHNR and FQNEAQ (reference sequence). The V gene lost 1 base and the J gene lost 2 bases, with 11 bases spanning the gap. The chain's CDR3 is CASSLESAGQETQYF. Here the CDR3 DNA reads TGTGCCAGCAGCTTAGAGTCGGCGGGTCAAGAGACCCAGTACTTC.

This clonotype was observed a handful of times. The CDR3 region has the DNA TGCGCCAGCAGAGGGATATATCGCACTGAAGCTTTCTTT. Its protein is CASRGIYRTEAFF. The gene calls are TRBV5-1 and TRBJ1-1, with D hard to call. Trimming took 5 bases from V and 4 from J, leaving 12 bases between them. Germline values: CDR1 SGHRS, CDR2 YFSETQ. CDR3 length: 13 residues.